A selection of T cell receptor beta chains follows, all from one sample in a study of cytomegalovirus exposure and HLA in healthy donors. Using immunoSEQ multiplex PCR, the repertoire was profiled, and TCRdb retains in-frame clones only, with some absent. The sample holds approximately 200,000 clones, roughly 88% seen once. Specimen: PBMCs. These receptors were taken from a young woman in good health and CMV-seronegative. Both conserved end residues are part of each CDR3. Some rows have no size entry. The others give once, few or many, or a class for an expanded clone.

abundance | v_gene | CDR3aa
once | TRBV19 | CASKTEAAPYGYTF
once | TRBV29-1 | CSVDVVGQTQETQYF
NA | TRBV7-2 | CASSLPSKDRVLGYTF
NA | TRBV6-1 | CASRAWTANTGELFF
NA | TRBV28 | CASSLQGLAKNIQYF
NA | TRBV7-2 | CASSTGETPDTGELFF
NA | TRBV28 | CASSYTQGGTNYGYTF
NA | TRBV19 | CASSTPGLAGGGPYNEQFF
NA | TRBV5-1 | CASSLGSSGGETQYF
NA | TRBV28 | CASSTGGTDTQYF
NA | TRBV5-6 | CASRSGTTSPIYREQYF
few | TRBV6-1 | CASSERETGVQYF
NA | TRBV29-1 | CSVRTVRYEQYF
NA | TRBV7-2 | CASSLGLAGNTGELFF
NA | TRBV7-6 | CASSLADSYLATQYF
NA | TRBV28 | CASNPAGTSGYTDTQYF
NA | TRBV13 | CASSPRQVLNTEAFF
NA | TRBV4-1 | CASSQPGLHNEQFF
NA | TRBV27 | CASSLSIAKNIQYF
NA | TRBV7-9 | CASSVLNRTTNTGELFF
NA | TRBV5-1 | CASSLVGLAGAAPDTQYF
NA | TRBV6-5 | CASSYDGGRAVTQYF
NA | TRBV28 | CASSLAGQNEQFF
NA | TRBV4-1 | CASSQDQTGTDTQYF
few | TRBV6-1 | CASSEFEGGGNQPQHF
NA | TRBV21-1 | CASSRRNGGKGANEQYF
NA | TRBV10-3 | CAISDGIKAQPQHF
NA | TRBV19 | CASSMDRGKGQPQHF
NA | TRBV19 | CASNRGGYGYTF
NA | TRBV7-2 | CASSLDSYQPQHF
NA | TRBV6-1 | CASSEVRTGGGKNTEAFF
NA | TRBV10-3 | CAISPDRFTYEQYF
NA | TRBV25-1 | CATNRGDSSYNEQFF
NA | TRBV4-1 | CASSPGTGGSTDTQYF
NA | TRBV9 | CASSVDVGGSTDTQYF
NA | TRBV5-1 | CASSPSTSGTNTDTQYF
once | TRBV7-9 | CASSPGIEQYF
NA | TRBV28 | CASSLSFKTDEQYF
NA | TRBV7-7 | CASSSTSGNEQFF
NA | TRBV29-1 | CSVRVAGGPTDTQYF
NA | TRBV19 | CASSMEDRGIFGYTF
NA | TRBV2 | CASNLDRTQGQPQHF
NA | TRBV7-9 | CASSPGRSPRNEQFF
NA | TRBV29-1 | CSVDTGQGEAFF
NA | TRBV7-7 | CASSLTTGGTTGELFF
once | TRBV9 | CASSEGSGRDIKTYEQYF
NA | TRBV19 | CASSIVSGASYEQYF
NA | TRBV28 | CASSLGRQGARGYTF
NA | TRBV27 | CASSDRGLYGYTF
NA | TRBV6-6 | CASSYRNQPQHF
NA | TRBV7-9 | CASSPRGQDNTEAFF
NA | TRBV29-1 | CSVETGVAETQYF
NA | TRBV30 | CAFRVYYGYTF
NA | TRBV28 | CASSSYGGGISYEQYF
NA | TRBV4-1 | CASSQDLMGLAYEQYF